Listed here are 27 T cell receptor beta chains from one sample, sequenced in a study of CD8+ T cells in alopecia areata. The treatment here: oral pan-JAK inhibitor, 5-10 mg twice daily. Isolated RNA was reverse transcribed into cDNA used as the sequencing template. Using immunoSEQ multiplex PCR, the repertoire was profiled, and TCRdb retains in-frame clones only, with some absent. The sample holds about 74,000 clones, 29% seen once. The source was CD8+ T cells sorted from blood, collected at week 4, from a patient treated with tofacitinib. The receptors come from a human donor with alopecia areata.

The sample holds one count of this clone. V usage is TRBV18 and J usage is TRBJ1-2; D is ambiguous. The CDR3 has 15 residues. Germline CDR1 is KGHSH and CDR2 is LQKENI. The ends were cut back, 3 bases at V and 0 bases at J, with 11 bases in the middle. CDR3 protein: CASSPPDGPNYGYTF. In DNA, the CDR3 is TGTGCCAGCTCACCCCCCGACGGACCTAACTATGGCTACACCTTC.

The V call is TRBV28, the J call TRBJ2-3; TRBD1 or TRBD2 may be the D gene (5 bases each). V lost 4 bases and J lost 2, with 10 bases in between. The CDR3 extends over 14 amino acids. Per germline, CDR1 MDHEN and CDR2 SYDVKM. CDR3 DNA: TGTGCCAGCAGTTCGGTTGGGACCACAGATACGCAGTATTTT. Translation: CASSSVGTTDTQYF. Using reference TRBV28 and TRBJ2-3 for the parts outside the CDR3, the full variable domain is DVKVTQSSRYLVKRTGEKVFLECVQDMDHENMFWYRQDPGLGLRLIYFSYDVKMKEKGDIPEGYSVSREKKERFSLILESASTNQTSMYLCASSSVGTTDTQYFGPGTRLTVL.

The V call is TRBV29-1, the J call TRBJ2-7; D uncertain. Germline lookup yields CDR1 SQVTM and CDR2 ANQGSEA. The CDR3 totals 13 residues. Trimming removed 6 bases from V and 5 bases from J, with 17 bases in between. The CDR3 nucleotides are TGCAGCGTGGACGGTCTCCTGGGGAACGAGCAGTACTTC. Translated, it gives CSVDGLLGNEQYF.

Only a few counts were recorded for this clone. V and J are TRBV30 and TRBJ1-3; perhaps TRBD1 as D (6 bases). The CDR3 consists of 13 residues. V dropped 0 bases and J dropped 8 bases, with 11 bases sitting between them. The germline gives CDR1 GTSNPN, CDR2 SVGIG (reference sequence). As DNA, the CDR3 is TGTGCCTGGAGTGTACTACAGGGAGACACCATATATTTT. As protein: CAWSVLQGDTIYF.

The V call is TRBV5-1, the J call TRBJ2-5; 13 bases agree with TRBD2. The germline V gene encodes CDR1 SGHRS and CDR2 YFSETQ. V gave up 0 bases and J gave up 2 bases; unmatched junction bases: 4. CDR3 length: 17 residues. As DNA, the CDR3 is TGCGCCAGCAGCTTGGCCGGACTAGCGGGGGAACAAGAGACCCAGTACTTC. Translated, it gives CASSLAGLAGEQETQYF. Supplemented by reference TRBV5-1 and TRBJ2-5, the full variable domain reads KAGVTQTPRYLIKTRGQQVTLSCSPISGHRSVSWYQQTPGQGLQFLFEYFSETQRNKGNFPGRFSGRQFSNSRSEMNVSTLELGDSALYLCASSLAGLAGEQETQYFGPGTRLLVL.

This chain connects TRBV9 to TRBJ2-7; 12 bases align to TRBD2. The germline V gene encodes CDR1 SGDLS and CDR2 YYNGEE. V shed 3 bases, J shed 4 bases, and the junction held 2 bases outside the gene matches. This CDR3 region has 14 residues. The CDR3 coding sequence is TGTGCCAGCAGCGGGACTAGCGGGAATTACGAGCAGTACTTC. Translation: CASSGTSGNYEQYF.

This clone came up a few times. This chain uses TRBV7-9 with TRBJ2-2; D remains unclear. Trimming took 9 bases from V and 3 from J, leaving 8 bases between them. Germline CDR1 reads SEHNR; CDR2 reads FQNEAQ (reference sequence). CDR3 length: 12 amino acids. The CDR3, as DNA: TGTGCCAGTCGAGAGGACACCGGGGAGCTGTTTTTT. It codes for CASREDTGELFF.

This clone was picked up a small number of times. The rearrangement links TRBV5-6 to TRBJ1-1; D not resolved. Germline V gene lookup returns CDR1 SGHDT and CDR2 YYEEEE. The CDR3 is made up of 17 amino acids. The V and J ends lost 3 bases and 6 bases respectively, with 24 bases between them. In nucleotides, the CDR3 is TGTGCCAGCAGCTCAATTAGGCCGACGGAGAAGGACCCTGAAGCTTTCTTT. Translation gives CASSSIRPTEKDPEAFF.

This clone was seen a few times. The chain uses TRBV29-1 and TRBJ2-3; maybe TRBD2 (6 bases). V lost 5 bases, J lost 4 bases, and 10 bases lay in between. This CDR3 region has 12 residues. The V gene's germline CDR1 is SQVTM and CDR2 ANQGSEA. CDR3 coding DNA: TGCAGCGTTCCGGAGGGGCCAGATACGCAGTATTTT. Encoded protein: CSVPEGPDTQYF.

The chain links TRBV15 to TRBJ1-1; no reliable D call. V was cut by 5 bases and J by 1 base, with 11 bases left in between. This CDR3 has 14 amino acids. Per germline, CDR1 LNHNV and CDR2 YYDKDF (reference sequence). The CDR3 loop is CATSPRRGNTEAFF. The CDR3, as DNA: TGTGCCACCAGCCCCCGCAGAGGGAACACTGAAGCTTTCTTT.

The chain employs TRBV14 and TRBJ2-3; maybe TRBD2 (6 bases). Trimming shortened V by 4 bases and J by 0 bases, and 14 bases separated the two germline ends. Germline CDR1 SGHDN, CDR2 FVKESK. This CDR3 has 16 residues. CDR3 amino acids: CASSRGPGTSTDTQYF. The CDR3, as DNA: TGTGCCAGCAGCCGAGGACCCGGGACTAGCACAGATACGCAGTATTTT. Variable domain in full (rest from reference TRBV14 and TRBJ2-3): EAGVTQFPSHSVIEKGQTVTLRCDPISGHDNLYWYRRVMGKEIKFLLHFVKESKQDESGMPNNRFLAERTGGTYSTLKVQPAELEDSGVYFCASSRGPGTSTDTQYFGPGTRLTVL.

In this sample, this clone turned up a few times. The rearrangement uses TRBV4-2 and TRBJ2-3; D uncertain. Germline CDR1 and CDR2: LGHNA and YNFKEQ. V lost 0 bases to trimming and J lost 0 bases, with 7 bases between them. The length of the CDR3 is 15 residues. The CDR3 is CASSQEPVSTDTQYF. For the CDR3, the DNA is TGTGCCAGCAGCCAAGAACCCGTTAGCACAGATACGCAGTATTTT.

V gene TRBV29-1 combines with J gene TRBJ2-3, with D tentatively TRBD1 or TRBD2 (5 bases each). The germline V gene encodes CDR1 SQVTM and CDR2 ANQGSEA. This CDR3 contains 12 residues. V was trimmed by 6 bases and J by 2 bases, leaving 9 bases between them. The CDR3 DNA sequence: TGCAGCGTCAGGGACCCCACAGATACGCAGTATTTT. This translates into CSVRDPTDTQYF.

CDR3 loop: CASSSAPKVGAFF. CDR3 DNA sequence: TGTGCCAGCAGCTCCGCCCCGAAGGTCGGAGCTTTCTTT. The chain carries TRBV13 and TRBJ1-1; D remains unclear. The length of the CDR3 is 13 residues. V was clipped by 4 bases and J by 10 bases, with 16 bases between them. The germline CDR1 and CDR2 sequences are PRHDT and FYEKMQ (reference sequence).

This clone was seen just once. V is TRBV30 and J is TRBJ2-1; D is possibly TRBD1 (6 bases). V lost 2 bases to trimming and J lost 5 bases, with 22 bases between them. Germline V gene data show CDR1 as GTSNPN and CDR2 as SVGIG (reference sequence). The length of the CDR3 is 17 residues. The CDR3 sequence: CAWSSWDTPPWDNEQFF. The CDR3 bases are TGTGCCTGGAGTTCATGGGACACCCCGCCATGGGACAATGAGCAGTTCTTC.

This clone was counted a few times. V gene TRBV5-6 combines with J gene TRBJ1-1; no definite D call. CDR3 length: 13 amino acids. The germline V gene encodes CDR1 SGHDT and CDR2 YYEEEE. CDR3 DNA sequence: TGTGCGACCTTTGCCCCCTCGGAGACTGAAGCTTTCTTT. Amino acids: CATFAPSETEAFF.

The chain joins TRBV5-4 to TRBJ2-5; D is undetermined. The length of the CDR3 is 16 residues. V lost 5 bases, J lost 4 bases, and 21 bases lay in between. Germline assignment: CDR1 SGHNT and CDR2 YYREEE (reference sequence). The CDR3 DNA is TGTGCCAGCAGGATCAGGCCAGCGAAGGGCCCAGAGACCCAGTACTTC. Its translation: CASRIRPAKGPETQYF.

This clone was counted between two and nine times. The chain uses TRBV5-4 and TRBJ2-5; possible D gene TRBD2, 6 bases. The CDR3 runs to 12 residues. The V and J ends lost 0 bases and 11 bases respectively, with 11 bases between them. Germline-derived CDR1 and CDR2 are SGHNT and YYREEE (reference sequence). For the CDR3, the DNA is TGTGCCAGCAGCTTGGGTATTAGCGGACAGTACTTC. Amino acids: CASSLGISGQYF.

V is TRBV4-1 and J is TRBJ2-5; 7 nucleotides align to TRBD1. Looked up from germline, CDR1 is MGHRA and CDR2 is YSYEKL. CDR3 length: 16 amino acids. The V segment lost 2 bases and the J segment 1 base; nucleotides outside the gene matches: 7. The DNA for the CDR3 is TGCGCCAGCAGCCAAAGGGACAGCTTAAGCCAAGAGACCCAGTACTTC. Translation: CASSQRDSLSQETQYF.

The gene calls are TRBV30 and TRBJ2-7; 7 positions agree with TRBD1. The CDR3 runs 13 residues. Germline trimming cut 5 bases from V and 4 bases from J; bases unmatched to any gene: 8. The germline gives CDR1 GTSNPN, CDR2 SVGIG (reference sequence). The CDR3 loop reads CAWEGTEKYEQYF. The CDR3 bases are TGTGCCTGGGAAGGGACAGAGAAGTACGAGCAGTACTTC.

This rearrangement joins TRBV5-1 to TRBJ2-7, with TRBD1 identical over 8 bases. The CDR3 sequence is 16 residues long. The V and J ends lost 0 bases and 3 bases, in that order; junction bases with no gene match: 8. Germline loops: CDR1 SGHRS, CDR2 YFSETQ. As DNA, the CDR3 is TGCGCCAGCAGCTTGGGTCAGGGGGCAATCGGCTACGAGCAGTACTTC. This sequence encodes CASSLGQGAIGYEQYF.

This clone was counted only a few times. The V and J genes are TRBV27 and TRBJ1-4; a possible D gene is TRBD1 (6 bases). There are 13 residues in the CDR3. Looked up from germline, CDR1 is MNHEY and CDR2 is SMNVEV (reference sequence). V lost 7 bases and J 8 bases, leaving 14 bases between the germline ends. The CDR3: CASKSRGDEKLFF. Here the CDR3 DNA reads TGTGCCAGCAAATCGAGGGGGGACGAAAAACTGTTTTTT.

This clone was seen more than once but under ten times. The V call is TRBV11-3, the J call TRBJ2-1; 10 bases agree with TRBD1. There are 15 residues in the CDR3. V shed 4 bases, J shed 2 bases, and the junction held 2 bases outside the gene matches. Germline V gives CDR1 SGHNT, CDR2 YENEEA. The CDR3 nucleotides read TGTGCCAGCAGCTGGGACAGGGGACCCTACAATGAGCAGTTCTTC. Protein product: CASSWDRGPYNEQFF.

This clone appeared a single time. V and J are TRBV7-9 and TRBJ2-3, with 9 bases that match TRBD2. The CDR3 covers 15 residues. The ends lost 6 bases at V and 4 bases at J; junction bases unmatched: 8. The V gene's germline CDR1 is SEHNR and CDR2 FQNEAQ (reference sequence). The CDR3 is CASRDLAGEADTQYF. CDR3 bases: TGTGCCAGCAGGGATTTAGCGGGAGAGGCAGATACGCAGTATTTT.

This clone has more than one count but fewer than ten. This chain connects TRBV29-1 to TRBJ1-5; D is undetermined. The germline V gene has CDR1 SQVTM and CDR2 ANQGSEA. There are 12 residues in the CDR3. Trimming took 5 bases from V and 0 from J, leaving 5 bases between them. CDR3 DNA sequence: TGCAGCGTTCGGAATAGCAATCAGCCCCAGCATTTT. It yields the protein CSVRNSNQPQHF.

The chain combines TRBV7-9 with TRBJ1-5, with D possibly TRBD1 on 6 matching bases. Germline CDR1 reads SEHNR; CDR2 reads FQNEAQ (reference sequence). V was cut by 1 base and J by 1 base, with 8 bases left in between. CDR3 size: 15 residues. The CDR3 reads CASSLDRESNQPQHF. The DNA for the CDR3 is TGTGCCAGCAGCTTAGACAGGGAAAGCAATCAGCCCCAGCATTTT.

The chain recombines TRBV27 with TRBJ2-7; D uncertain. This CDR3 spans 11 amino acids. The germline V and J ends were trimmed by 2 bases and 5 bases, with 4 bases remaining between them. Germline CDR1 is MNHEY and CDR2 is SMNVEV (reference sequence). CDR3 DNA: TGTGCCAGCAGTTTAGGGAACGAGCAGTACTTC. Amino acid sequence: CASSLGNEQYF.